This TCR beta chain was found in a study of cytomegalovirus exposure and HLA in healthy donors. Findings of the study overall: According to reports, the classifier identified cytomegalovirus status with high specificity and sensitivity. In a later analysis, most CMV-associated TCR beta chains appeared HLA-restricted. The study put 160 or so TCR beta chains on its list as cytomegalovirus-associated.

The CDR3 has 18 amino acids. The germline V gene has CDR1 SEHNR and CDR2 FQNEAQ (reference sequence). The ends lost 5 bases at V and 6 bases at J; junction bases unmatched: 18. 13 Jbeta primers and 60 Vbeta primers were used for the PCR. Profiling relied on immunoSEQ multiplex PCR, and the TCRdb table lists in-frame clones only, not all of them. The sample includes some 130,000 clones, 80% of them seen just once. In regard to this clone: What it recognizes is unknown.

The TCR was taken from a man aged 25-45 years in good health and CMV-seronegative. Material: PBMCs. The chain is built from TRBV7-9 and TRBJ1-4; 7 bases align to TRBD1. In DNA, the CDR3 is TGTGCCAGCAGCCCATCCCTCCACCTGGGACAGAGTCATGAAAAACTGTTTTTT. Translating gives CASSPSLHLGQSHEKLFF.